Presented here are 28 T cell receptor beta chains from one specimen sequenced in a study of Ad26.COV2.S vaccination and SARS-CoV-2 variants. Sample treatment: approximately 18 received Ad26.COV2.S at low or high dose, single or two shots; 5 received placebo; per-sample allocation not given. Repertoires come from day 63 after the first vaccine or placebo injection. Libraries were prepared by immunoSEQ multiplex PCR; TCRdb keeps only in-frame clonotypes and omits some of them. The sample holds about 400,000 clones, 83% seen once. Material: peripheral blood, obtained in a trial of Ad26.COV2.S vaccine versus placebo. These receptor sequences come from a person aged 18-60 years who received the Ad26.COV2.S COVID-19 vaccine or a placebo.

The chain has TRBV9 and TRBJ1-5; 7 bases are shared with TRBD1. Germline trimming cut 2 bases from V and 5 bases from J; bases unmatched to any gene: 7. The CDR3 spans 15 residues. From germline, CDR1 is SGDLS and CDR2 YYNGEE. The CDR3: CASSVGDSHYQPQHF. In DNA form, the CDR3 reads TGTGCCAGCAGCGTTGGGGACAGTCACTATCAGCCCCAGCATTTT.

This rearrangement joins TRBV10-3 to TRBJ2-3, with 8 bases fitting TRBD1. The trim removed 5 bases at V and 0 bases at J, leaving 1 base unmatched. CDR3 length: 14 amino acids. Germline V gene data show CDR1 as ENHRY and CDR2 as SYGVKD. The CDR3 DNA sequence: TGTGCCATCAGTCAGGGGGCGAGCACAGATACGCAGTATTTT. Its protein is CAISQGASTDTQYF.

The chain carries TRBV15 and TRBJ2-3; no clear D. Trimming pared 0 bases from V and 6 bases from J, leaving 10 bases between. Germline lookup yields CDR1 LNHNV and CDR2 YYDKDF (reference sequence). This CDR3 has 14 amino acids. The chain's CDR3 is CATSRDRALDTQYF. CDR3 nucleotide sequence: TGTGCCACCAGCAGAGATAGAGCGTTGGATACGCAGTATTTT.

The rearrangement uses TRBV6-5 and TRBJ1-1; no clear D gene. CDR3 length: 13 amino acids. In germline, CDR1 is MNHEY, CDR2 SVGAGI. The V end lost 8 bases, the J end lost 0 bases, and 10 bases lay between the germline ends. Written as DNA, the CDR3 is TGTGCCAGCCACGGGTATATGAACACTGAAGCTTTCTTT. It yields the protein CASHGYMNTEAFF.

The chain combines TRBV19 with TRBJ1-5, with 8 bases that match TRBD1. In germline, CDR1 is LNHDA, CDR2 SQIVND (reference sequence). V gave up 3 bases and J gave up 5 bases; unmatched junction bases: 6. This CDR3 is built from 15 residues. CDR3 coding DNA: TGTGCCAGTAGTATCGGAAACAGGGGGTATCAGCCCCAGCATTTT. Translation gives CASSIGNRGYQPQHF.

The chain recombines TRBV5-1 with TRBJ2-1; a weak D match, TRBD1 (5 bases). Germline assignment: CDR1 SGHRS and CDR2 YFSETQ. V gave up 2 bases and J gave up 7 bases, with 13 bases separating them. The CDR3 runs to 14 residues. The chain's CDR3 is CASSLSPSGNEQFF. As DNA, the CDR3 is TGCGCCAGCAGCTTATCGCCCTCAGGGAATGAGCAGTTCTTC.

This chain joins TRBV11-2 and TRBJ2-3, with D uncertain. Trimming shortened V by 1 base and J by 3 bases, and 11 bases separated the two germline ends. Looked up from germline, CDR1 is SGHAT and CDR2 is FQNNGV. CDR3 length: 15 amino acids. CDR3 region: CASSLVGSSTDTQYF. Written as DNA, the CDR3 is TGTGCCAGCAGCTTAGTCGGCAGCAGTACAGATACGCAGTATTTT. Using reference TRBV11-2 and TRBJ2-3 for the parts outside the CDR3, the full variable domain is EAGVAQSPRYKIIEKRQSVAFWCNPISGHATLYWYQQILGQGPKLLIQFQNNGVVDDSQLPKDRFSAERLKGVDSTLKIQPAKLEDSAVYLCASSLVGSSTDTQYFGPGTRLTVL.

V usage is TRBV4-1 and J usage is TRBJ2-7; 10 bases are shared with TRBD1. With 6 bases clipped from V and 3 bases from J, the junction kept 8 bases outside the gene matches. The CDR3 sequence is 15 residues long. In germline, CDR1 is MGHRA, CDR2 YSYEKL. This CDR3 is CASRAPGQGYYEQYF. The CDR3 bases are TGCGCCAGCAGGGCCCCGGGACAGGGGTACTACGAGCAGTACTTC.

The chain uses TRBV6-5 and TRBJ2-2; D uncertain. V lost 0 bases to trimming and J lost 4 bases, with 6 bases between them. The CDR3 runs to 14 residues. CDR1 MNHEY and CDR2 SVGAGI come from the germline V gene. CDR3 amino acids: CASSYSYITGELFF. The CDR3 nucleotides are TGTGCCAGCAGTTACTCTTACATCACCGGGGAGCTGTTTTTT.

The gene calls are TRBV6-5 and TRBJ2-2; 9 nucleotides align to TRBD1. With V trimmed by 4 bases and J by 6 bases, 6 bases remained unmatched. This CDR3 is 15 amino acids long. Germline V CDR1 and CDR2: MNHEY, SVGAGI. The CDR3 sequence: CASSWTGEYAGELFF. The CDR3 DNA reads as TGTGCCAGCAGTTGGACAGGGGAGTACGCCGGGGAGCTGTTTTTT.

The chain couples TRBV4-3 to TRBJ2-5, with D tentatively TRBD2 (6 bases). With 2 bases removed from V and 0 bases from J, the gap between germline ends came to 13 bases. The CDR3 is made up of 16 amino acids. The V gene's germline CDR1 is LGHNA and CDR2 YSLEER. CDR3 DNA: TGCGCCAGCAGCCAAAGTATACGGAGGGACCAAGAGACCCAGTACTTC. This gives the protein CASSQSIRRDQETQYF.

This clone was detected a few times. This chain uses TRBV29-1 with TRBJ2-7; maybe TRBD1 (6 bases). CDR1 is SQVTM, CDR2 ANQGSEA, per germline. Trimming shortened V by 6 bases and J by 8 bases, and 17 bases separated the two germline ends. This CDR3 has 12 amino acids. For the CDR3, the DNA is TGCAGCGTAATAGGATCCGGGGACAAGCAGTACTTC. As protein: CSVIGSGDKQYF.

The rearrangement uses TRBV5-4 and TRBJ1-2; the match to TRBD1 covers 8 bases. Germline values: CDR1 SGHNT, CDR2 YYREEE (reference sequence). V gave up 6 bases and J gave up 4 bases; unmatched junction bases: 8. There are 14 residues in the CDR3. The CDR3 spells CASTATGGAYGYTF. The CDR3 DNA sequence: TGTGCCAGCACCGCAACAGGGGGAGCCTATGGCTACACCTTC.

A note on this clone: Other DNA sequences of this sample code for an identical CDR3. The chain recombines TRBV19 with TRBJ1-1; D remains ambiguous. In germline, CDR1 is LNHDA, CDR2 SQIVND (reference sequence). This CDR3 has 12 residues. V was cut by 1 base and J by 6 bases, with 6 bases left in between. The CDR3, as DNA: TGTGCCAGTAGTATAGGGGGATCTGAAGCTTTCTTT. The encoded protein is CASSIGGSEAFF.

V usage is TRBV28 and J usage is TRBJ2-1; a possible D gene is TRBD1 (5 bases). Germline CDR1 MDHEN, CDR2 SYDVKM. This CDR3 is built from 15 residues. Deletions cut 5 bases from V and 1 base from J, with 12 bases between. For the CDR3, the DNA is TGTGCCAGCAGTGTTAGGGGTATGTCCTACAATGAGCAGTTCTTC. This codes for CASSVRGMSYNEQFF.

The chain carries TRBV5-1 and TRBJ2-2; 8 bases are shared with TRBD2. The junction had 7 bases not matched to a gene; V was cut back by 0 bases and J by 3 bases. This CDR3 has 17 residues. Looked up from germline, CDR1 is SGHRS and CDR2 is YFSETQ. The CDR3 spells CASSLDQRGLYTGELFF. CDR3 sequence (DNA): TGCGCCAGCAGCTTGGACCAGCGGGGGCTATACACCGGGGAGCTGTTTTTT.

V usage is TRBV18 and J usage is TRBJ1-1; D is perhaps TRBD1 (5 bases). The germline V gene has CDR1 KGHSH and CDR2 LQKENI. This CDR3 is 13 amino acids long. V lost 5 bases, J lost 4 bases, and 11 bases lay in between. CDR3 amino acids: CASSYGTSTEAFF. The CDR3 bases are TGTGCCAGCTCATACGGGACCAGCACTGAAGCTTTCTTT.

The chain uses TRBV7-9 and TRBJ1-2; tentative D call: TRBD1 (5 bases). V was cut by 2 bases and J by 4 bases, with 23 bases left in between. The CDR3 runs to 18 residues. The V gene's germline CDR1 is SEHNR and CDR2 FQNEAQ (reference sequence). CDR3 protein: CASSLFGGTLTGLYGYTF. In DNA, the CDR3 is TGTGCCAGCAGCTTATTCGGGGGGACCCTAACGGGCCTCTATGGCTACACCTTC.

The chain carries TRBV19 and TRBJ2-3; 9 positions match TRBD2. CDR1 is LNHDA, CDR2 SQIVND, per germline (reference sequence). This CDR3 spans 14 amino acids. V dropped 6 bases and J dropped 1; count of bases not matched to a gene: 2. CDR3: CASRVAGGTDTQYF. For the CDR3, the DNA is TGTGCCAGTAGGGTAGCGGGGGGCACAGATACGCAGTATTTT. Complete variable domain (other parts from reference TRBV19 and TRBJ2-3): DGGITQSPKYLFRKEGQNVTLSCEQNLNHDAMYWYRQDPGQGLRLIYYSQIVNDFQKGDIAEGYSVSREKKESFPLTVTSAQKNPTAFYLCASRVAGGTDTQYFGPGTRLTVL.

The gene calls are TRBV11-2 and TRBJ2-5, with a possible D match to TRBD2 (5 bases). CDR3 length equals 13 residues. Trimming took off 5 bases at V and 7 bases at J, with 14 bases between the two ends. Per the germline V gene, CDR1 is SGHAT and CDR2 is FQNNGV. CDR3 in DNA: TGTGCCAGCAGCCCTCAAGCTCGGGGGACCCAGTACTTC. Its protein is CASSPQARGTQYF. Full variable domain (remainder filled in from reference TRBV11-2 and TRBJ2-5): EAGVAQSPRYKIIEKRQSVAFWCNPISGHATLYWYQQILGQGPKLLIQFQNNGVVDDSQLPKDRFSAERLKGVDSTLKIQPAKLEDSAVYLCASSPQARGTQYFGPGTRLLVL.

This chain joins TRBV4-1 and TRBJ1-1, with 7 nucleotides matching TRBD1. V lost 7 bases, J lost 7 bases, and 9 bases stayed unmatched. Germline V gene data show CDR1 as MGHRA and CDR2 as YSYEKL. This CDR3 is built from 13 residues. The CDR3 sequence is CASTPGGAGEAFF. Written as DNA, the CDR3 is TGCGCCAGCACACCAGGGGGGGCGGGTGAAGCTTTCTTT.

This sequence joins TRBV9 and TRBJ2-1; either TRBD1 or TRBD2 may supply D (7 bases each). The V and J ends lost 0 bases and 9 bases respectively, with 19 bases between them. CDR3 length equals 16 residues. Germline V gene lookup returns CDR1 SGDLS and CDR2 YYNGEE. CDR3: CASSVVGQPGGGEQFF. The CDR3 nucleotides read TGTGCCAGCAGCGTAGTAGGTCAACCAGGGGGGGGTGAGCAGTTCTTC.

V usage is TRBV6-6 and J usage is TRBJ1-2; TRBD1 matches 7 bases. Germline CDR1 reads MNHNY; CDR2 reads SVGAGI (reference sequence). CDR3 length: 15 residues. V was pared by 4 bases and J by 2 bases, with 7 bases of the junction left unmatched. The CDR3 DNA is TGTGCCAGCAGTTCCCCCGGACAGGCAAACTATGGCTACACCTTC. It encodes CASSSPGQANYGYTF.

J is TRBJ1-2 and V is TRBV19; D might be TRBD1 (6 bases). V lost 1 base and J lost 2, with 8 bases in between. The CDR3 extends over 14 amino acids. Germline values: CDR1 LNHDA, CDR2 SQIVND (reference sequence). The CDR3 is CASSIARGNYGYTF. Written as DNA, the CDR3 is TGTGCCAGTAGTATAGCCAGGGGAAACTATGGCTACACCTTC.

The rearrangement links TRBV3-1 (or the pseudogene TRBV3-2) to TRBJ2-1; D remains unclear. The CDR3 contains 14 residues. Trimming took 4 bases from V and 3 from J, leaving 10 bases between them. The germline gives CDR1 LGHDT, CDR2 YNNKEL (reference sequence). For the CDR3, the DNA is TGTGCCAGCAGCCTCGAGTGGGGCTACAATGAGCAGTTCTTC. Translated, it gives CASSLEWGYNEQFF.

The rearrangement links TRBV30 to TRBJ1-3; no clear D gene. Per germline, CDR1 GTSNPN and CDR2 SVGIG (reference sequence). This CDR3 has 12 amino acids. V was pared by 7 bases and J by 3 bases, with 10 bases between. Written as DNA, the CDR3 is TGTGCCTTCGAGACTGGTGGAAACACCATATATTTT. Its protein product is CAFETGGNTIYF.

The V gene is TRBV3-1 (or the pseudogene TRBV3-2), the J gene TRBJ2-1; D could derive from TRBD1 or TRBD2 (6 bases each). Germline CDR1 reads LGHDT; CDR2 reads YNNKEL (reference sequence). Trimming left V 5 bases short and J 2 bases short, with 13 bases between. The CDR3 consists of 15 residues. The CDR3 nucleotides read TGTGCCAGCAGCTTGACGGGGGCCGCCTACAATGAGCAGTTCTTC. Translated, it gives CASSLTGAAYNEQFF.

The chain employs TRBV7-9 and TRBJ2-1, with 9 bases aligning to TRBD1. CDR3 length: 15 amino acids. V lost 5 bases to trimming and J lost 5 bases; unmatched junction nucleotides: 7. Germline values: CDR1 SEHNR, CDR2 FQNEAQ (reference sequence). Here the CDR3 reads CASSLWTGANNEQFF. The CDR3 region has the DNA TGTGCCAGCAGCCTCTGGACAGGGGCCAACAATGAGCAGTTCTTC.